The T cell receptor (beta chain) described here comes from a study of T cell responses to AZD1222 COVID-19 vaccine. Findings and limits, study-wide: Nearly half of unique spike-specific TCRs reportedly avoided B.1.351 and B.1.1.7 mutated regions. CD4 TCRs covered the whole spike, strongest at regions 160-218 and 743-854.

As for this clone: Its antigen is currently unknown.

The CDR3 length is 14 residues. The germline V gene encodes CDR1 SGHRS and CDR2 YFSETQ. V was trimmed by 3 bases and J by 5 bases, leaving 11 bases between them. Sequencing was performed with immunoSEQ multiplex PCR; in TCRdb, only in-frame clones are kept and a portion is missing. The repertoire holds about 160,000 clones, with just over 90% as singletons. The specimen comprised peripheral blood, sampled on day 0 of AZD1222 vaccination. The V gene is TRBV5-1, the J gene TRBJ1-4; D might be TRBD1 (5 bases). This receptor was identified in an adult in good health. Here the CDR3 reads CASSWGRENEKLFF. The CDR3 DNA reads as TGCGCCAGCAGCTGGGGCCGGGAAAATGAAAAACTGTTTTTT.